This T cell receptor beta chain originates from a study of cytomegalovirus exposure and HLA in healthy donors. Study results and limitations: When a later analysis compared HLA-associated TCR beta chains with equally common others, the HLA-associated chains turned out to be more clonally expanded and to have lower generation probabilities. In a later analysis, parvovirus B19, influenza, CMV and Epstein-Barr virus appeared linked to several top co-occurrence clusters.

Primers included in the PCR were 60 Vbeta and 13 Jbeta primers. Sequencing used immunoSEQ multiplex PCR; TCRdb keeps in-frame clones, though not all of them. Of about 200,000 clones in the sample, about 83% were seen once. This CDR3 has 14 residues. Germline lookup yields CDR1 SQVTM and CDR2 ANQGSEA. V trimming: 6 bases; J trimming: 3 bases; junction bases outside the gene matches: 11. About this clone itself: Its antigen is unidentified.

The rearrangement uses TRBV29-1 and TRBJ2-7; 7 bases fit TRBD1. What was sequenced was PBMCs. The sequence derives from a man aged 40-49 years in good health and CMV-seronegative. The CDR3 DNA is TGCAGCGTCCCTTCTAGGGACAGATACTACGAGCAGTACTTC. Protein: CSVPSRDRYYEQYF.